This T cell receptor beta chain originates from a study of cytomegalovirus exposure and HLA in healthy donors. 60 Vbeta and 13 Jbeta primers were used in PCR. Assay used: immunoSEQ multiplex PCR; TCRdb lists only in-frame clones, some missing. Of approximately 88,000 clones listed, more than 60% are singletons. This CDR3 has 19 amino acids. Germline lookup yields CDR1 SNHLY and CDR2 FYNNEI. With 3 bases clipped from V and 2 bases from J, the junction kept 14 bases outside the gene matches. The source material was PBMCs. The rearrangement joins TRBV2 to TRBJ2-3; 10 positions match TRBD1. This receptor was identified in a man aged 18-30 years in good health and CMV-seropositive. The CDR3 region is CASSEGQGFTEFYTDTQYF. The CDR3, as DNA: TGTGCCAGCAGTGAGGGACAGGGGTTTACCGAGTTCTACACAGATACGCAGTATTTT.